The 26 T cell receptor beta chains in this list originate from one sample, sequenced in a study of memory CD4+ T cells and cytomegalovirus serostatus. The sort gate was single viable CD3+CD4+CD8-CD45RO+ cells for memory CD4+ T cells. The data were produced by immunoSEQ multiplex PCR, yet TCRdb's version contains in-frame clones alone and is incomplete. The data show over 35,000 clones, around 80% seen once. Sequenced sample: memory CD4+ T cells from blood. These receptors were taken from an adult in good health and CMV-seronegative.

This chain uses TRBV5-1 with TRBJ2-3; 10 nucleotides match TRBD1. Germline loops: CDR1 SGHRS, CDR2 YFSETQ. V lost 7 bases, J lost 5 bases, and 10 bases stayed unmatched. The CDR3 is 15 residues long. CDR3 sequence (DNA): TGCGCCAGCGGATTGACCGGGACAGGGGTAGATACGCAGTATTTT. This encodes CASGLTGTGVDTQYF.

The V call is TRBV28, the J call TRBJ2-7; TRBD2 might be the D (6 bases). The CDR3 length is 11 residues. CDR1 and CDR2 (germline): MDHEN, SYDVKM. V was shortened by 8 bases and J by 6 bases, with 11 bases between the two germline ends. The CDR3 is CASGWGVEQYF. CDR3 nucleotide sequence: TGTGCCAGCGGATGGGGGGTCGAGCAGTACTTC.

The CDR3 DNA sequence: TGTGCCAGCAGCTTAGCGCTAGTGTCTGAGCAGTTCTTC. Protein product: CASSLALVSEQFF. The chain couples TRBV7-9 to TRBJ2-1, with no clear D. The V and J ends lost 0 bases and 9 bases respectively, with 9 bases between them. Germline CDR1 is SEHNR and CDR2 is FQNEAQ (reference sequence). The CDR3 is 13 amino acids.

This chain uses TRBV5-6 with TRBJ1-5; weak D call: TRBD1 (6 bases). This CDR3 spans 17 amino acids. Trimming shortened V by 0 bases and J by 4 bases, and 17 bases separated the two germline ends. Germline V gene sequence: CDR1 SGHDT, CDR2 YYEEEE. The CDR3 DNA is TGTGCCAGCAGCTTGGCCGGAGGACAGCGACTTAATCAGCCCCAGCATTTT. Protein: CASSLAGGQRLNQPQHF.

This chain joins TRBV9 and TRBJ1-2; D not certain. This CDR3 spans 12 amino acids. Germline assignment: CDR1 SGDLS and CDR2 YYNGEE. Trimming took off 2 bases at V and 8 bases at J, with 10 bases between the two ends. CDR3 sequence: CASSVAREGYTF. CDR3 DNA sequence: TGTGCCAGCAGCGTGGCGAGGGAAGGCTACACCTTC.

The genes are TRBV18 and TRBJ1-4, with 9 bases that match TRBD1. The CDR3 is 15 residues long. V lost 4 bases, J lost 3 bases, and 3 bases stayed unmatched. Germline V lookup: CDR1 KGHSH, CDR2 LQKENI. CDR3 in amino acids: CASSQDRGANEKLFF. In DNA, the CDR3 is TGTGCCAGCTCACAGGACAGGGGAGCTAATGAAAAACTGTTTTTT.

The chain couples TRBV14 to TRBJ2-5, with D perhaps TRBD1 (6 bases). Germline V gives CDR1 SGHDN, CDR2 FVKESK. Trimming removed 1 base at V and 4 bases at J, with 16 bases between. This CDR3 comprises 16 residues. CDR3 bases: TGTGCCAGCAGCCAAGGGGGGCGCGCTGGGGGAGAGACCCAGTACTTC. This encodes CASSQGGRAGGETQYF.

The CDR3 region is CASSTGTVKDTEAFF. The CDR3 coding sequence is TGTGCCAGCTCAACAGGGACAGTCAAGGACACTGAAGCTTTCTTT. V is TRBV18 and J is TRBJ1-1, with 7 nucleotides matching TRBD1. The trim removed 5 bases at V and 3 bases at J, leaving 9 bases unmatched. This CDR3 region has 15 residues. Germline V gene sequence: CDR1 KGHSH, CDR2 LQKENI.

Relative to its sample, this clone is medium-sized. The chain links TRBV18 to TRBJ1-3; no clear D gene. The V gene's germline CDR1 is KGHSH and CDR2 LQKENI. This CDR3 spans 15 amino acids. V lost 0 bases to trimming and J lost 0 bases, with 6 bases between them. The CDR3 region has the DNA TGTGCCAGCTCACCACCAGGCAGCTCTGGAAACACCATATATTTT. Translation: CASSPPGSSGNTIYF. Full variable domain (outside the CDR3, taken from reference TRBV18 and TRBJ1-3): NAGVMQNPRHLVRRRGQEARLRCSPMKGHSHVYWYRQLPEEGLKFMVYLQKENIIDESGMPKERFSAEFPKEGPSILRIQQVVRGDSAAYFCASSPPGSSGNTIYFGEGSWLTVV.

As DNA, the CDR3 is TGTGCCAGCAGCCAAGGGGCGGTTCAAGGAGGTGAAGCTTTCTTT. Residues: CASSQGAVQGGEAFF. The J gene is TRBJ1-1, the V gene TRBV14; no definite D call. The V end was cut by 1 base, the J end by 7 bases, with 16 bases between. Germline lookup yields CDR1 SGHDN and CDR2 FVKESK. The CDR3 totals 15 residues.

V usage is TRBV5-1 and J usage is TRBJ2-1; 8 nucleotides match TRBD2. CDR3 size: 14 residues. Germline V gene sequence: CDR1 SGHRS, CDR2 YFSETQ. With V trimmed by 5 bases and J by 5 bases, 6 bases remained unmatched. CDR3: CASRRAGANNEQFF. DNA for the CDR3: TGCGCCAGCAGGAGAGCGGGGGCCAACAATGAGCAGTTCTTC. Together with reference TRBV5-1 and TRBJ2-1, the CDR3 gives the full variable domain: KAGVTQTPRYLIKTRGQQVTLSCSPISGHRSVSWYQQTPGQGLQFLFEYFSETQRNKGNFPGRFSGRQFSNSRSEMNVSTLELGDSALYLCASRRAGANNEQFFGPGTRLTVL.

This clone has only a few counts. This CDR3 reads CASSQGREEKLFF. CDR3 bases: TGTGCCAGCAGTCAAGGGAGGGAAGAAAAACTGTTTTTT. The chain recombines TRBV6-6 with TRBJ1-4; D gene ambiguous. The CDR3 is 13 residues long. Germline-derived CDR1 and CDR2 are MNHNY and SVGAGI (reference sequence). Between the trimmed V and J ends, which lost 5 bases and 8 bases, there was a span of 12 bases.

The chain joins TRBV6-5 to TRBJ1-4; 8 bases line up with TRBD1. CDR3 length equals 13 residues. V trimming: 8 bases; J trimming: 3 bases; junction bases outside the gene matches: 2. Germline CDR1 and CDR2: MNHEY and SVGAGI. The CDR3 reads CASGDRPNEKLFF. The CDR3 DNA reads TGTGCCAGCGGGGACAGGCCTAATGAAAAACTGTTTTTT.

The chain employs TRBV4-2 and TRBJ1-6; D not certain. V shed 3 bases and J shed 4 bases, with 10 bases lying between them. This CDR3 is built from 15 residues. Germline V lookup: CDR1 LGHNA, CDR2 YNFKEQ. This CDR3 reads CASSQGQEYNSPLHF. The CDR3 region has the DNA TGTGCCAGCAGCCAGGGTCAGGAGTATAATTCACCCCTCCACTTT.

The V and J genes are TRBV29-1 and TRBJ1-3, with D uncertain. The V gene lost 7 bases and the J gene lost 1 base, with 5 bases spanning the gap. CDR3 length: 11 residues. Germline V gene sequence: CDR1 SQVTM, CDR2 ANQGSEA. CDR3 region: CSGRSGNTIYF. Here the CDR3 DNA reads TGCAGCGGAAGATCTGGAAACACCATATATTTT.

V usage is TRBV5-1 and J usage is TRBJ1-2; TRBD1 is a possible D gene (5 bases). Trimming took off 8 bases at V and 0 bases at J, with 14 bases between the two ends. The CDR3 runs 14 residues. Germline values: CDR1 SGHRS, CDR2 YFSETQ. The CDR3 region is CASYNRTPNYGYTF. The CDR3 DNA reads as TGCGCCAGTTACAACAGGACCCCTAACTATGGCTACACCTTC.

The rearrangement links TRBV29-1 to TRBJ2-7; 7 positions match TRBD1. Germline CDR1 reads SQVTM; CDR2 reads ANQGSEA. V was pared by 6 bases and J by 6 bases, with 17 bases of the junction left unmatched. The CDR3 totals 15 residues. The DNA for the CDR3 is TGCAGCGTCAAACCCGGGACAGAAGTTTGGGCCGAGCAGTACTTC. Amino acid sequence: CSVKPGTEVWAEQYF.

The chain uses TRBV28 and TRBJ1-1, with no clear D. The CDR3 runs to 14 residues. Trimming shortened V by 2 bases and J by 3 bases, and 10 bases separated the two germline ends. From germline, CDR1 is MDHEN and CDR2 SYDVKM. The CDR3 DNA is TGTGCCAGCAGTTTAATGGTACGAGACACTGAAGCTTTCTTT. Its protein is CASSLMVRDTEAFF.

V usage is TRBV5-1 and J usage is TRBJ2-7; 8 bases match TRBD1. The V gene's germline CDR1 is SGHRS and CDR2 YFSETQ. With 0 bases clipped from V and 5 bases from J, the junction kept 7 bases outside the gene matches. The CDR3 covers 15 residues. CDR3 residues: CASSLDGQGPNEQYF. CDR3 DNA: TGCGCCAGCAGCTTGGACGGACAGGGACCCAACGAGCAGTACTTC.

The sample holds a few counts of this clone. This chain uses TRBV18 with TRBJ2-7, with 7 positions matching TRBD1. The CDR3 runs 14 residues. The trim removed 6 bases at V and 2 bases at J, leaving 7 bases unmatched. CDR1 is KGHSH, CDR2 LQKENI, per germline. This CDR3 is CASSPPGQTYEQYF. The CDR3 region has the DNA TGTGCCAGCTCCCCCCCGGGACAGACCTACGAGCAGTACTTC.

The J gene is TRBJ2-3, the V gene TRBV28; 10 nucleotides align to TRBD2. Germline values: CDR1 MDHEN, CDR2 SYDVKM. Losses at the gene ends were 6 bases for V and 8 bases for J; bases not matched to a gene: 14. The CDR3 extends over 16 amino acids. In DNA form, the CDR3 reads TGTGCCAGCAGCCCCATGACAGCGGGGGGGCTGGTTACGCAGTATTTT. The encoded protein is CASSPMTAGGLVTQYF.

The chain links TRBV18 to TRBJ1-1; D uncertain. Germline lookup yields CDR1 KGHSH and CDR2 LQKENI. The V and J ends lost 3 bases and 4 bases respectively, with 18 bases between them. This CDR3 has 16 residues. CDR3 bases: TGTGCCAGCTCACCCGGCCGCCCGGGCGCGGGCACTGAAGCTTTCTTT. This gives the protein CASSPGRPGAGTEAFF.

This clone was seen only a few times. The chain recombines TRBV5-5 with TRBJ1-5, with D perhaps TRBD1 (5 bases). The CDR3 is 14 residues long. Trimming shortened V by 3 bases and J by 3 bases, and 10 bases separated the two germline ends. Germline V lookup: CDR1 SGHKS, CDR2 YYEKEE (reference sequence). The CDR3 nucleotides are TGTGCCAGCAGCTCCGGGGGAAACAATCAGCCCCAGCATTTT. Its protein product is CASSSGGNNQPQHF.

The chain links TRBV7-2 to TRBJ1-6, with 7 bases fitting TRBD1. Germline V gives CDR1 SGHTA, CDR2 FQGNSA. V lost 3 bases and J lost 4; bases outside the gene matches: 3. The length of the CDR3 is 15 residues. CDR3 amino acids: CASSFDRVYNSPLHF. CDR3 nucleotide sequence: TGTGCCAGCAGCTTCGACAGGGTTTATAATTCACCCCTCCACTTT.

CDR3: CASYSRSYEQYF. The DNA of the CDR3 is TGTGCCAGCTACTCCCGGTCCTACGAGCAGTACTTC. The J gene is TRBJ2-7, the V gene TRBV28; D is uncertain. V dropped 8 bases and J dropped 1 base, with 9 bases sitting between them. Germline V gives CDR1 MDHEN, CDR2 SYDVKM. This CDR3 contains 12 residues.

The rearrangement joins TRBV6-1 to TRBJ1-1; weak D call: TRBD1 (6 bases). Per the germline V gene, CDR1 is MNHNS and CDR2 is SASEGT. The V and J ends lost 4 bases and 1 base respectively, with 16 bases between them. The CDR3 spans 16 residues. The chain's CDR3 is CASSAAGGRGNTEAFF. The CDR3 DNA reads TGTGCCAGCAGTGCCGCGGGGGGCAGAGGGAACACTGAAGCTTTCTTT.